The 20 T cell receptor beta chains below were found in one sample sequenced in a study of Ad26.COV2.S vaccination and SARS-CoV-2 variants. Assay used: immunoSEQ multiplex PCR; TCRdb lists only in-frame clones, some missing. This sample yields about 390,000 clones, of which approximately 92% are seen a single time; over 1.5% belongs to the top ten. Treatment denoted: 19 received Ad26.COV2.S at low or high dose, single or two shots; roughly five received placebo; per-sample allocation not given. Specimens were obtained on day 63 following the first vaccine or placebo injection. The sequenced sample was peripheral blood, obtained in a trial of Ad26.COV2.S vaccine versus placebo. The receptors stem from a person between 18 and 59 years old who received the Ad26.COV2.S COVID-19 vaccine or a placebo.

The V call is TRBV6-5, the J call TRBJ1-5, with D perhaps matching TRBD1 (6 bases). This CDR3 is built from 15 residues. Germline CDR1 reads MNHEY; CDR2 reads SVGAGI. Trimming removed 7 bases at V and 3 bases at J, with 16 bases between. The CDR3 DNA follows: TGTGCCAGCACCACAGACCAGGGGTTCAATCAGCCCCAGCATTTT. It is translated as CASTTDQGFNQPQHF.

The CDR3 DNA follows: TGTGCCAGCAGCTTAATTTCGGGACTATTATCGAACACCGGGGAGCTGTTTTTT. It codes for CASSLISGLLSNTGELFF. The rearrangement links TRBV7-2 to TRBJ2-2; 7 bases align to TRBD2. V lost 2 bases to trimming and J lost 0 bases; unmatched junction nucleotides: 9. Germline CDR1 reads SGHTA; CDR2 reads FQGNSA. The CDR3 is 18 residues long.

The V and J genes are TRBV5-1 and TRBJ1-6; 7 bases map to TRBD1. Trimming removed 0 bases from V and 5 bases from J; junction bases left unmatched: 5. Germline assignment: CDR1 SGHRS and CDR2 YFSETQ. This CDR3 spans 16 amino acids. CDR3 region: CASSLVGGKDNSPLHF. DNA for the CDR3: TGCGCCAGCAGCTTGGTAGGGGGCAAAGATAATTCACCCCTCCACTTT.

This clone appeared a single time. J is TRBJ2-5 and V is TRBV28; 8 bases agree with TRBD2. The V segment lost 7 bases and the J segment 5 bases; nucleotides outside the gene matches: 3. Germline V CDR1 and CDR2: MDHEN, SYDVKM. This CDR3 is 12 amino acids long. The CDR3, as DNA: TGTGCCAGCACGGGGGGGGCGGAGACCCAGTACTTC. It is translated as CASTGGAETQYF.

This rearrangement joins TRBV7-9 to TRBJ2-5, with a weak D call TRBD1 (6 bases). V was clipped by 5 bases and J by 5 bases, with 15 bases between them. Germline-derived CDR1 and CDR2 are SEHNR and FQNEAQ (reference sequence). CDR3 size: 14 residues. CDR3 in amino acids: CASSLATGKETQYF. The CDR3 coding sequence is TGTGCCAGCAGCCTCGCTACAGGGAAGGAGACCCAGTACTTC.

The DNA of the CDR3 is TGTGCCAGCAGCAAGGACGACCCAGGACACCCGGAGGGGAACACCATATATTTT. Its translation: CASSKDDPGHPEGNTIYF. The chain links TRBV7-8 to TRBJ1-3; possibly TRBD1 for D (5 bases). The CDR3 spans 18 residues. Trimming took 5 bases from V and 7 from J, leaving 27 bases between them. Germline CDR1 and CDR2: SGHVS and FQNEAQ.

V gene TRBV7-9 combines with J gene TRBJ1-5, with D possibly TRBD1 on 5 matching bases. Germline V gives CDR1 SEHNR, CDR2 FQNEAQ (reference sequence). The CDR3 runs to 15 residues. The germline V and J ends were trimmed by 2 bases and 4 bases, with 12 bases remaining between them. The CDR3 region has the DNA TGTGCCAGCAGCTTAATCGGGGCCGGAAATCAGCCCCAGCATTTT. This encodes CASSLIGAGNQPQHF.

V usage is TRBV9 and J usage is TRBJ1-4, with D possibly being TRBD1 (6 bases). The germline V gene has CDR1 SGDLS and CDR2 YYNGEE. This CDR3 has 16 amino acids. With 4 bases removed from V and 5 bases from J, the gap between germline ends came to 18 bases. CDR3 sequence: CASSPRGAGVNEKLFF. The CDR3 nucleotides are TGTGCCAGCAGCCCTAGAGGGGCAGGGGTCAATGAAAAACTGTTTTTT.

This rearrangement joins TRBV7-6 to TRBJ1-1; possibly TRBD1 for D (5 bases). This CDR3 region has 15 residues. Germline CDR1 is SGHVS and CDR2 is FNYEAQ. V lost 7 bases to trimming and J lost 0 bases, with 15 bases between them. The CDR3 DNA reads as TGTGCCAGCAAGGCCTTAGACAGAATGAACACTGAAGCTTTCTTT. This codes for CASKALDRMNTEAFF.

This clone showed up just once. The chain has TRBV10-2 and TRBJ1-1; D not certain. The germline V gene encodes CDR1 WSHSY and CDR2 SAAADI. There are 12 residues in the CDR3. The V gene lost 2 bases and the J gene lost 9 bases, with 10 bases spanning the gap. CDR3 bases: TGCGCCAGCAGTGAGGGCAGACGGAAAGCTTTCTTT. Protein product: CASSEGRRKAFF.

V is TRBV7-2 and J is TRBJ2-3; 7 bases map to TRBD1. Germline trimming cut 5 bases from V and 6 bases from J; bases unmatched to any gene: 11. CDR1 is SGHTA, CDR2 FQGNSA, per germline. CDR3 length: 15 residues. The CDR3 sequence is CASSQTRQGFDTQYF. The CDR3 DNA follows: TGTGCCAGCAGCCAAACTCGACAGGGTTTTGATACGCAGTATTTT.

The V call is TRBV5-1, the J call TRBJ1-2; TRBD1 might be the D (6 bases). V was cut by 4 bases and J by 7 bases, with 17 bases left in between. The length of the CDR3 is 14 residues. Per the germline V gene, CDR1 is SGHRS and CDR2 is YFSETQ. The CDR3 DNA is TGCGCCAGCAGCCTGGAGACAGGTGTCTTTGGCTACACCTTC. This encodes CASSLETGVFGYTF.

The genes are TRBV15 and TRBJ1-1, with D perhaps matching TRBD1 (5 bases). CDR3 length: 16 amino acids. Trimming took off 1 base at V and 2 bases at J, with 14 bases between the two ends. In germline, CDR1 is LNHNV, CDR2 YYDKDF (reference sequence). CDR3 sequence: CATSRGGGRRNTEAFF. CDR3 nucleotide sequence: TGTGCCACCAGCAGAGGTGGGGGACGGAGAAACACTGAAGCTTTCTTT.

The chain is built from TRBV30 and TRBJ2-2; D unresolved. CDR3 size: 14 residues. Trimming stripped 2 bases from V and 5 bases from J, with 12 bases between. Germline CDR1 GTSNPN, CDR2 SVGIG (reference sequence). The CDR3, as DNA: TGTGCCTGGAGTTGGAAGGGAAGGACCGGGGAGCTGTTTTTT. This sequence encodes CAWSWKGRTGELFF.

This clone was seen just once. The chain combines TRBV7-2 with TRBJ2-7, with no clear D. The germline V gene has CDR1 SGHTA and CDR2 FQGNSA. V shed 1 base and J shed 1 base, with 8 bases lying between them. This CDR3 spans 14 amino acids. The chain's CDR3 is CASSLDAKSYEQYF. In nucleotides, the CDR3 is TGTGCCAGCAGCTTAGACGCCAAGTCCTACGAGCAGTACTTC.

The chain is built from TRBV9 and TRBJ2-5; 9 bases match TRBD1. V was clipped by 2 bases and J by 4 bases; unmatched bases: 6. There are 15 residues in the CDR3. From germline, CDR1 is SGDLS and CDR2 YYNGEE. The CDR3 DNA is TGTGCCAGCAGCGTGGGGACAGGGAGGAGAGAGACCCAGTACTTC. Encoded protein: CASSVGTGRRETQYF.

The J gene is TRBJ1-6, the V gene TRBV19, with a weak D call TRBD1 (6 bases). Germline V lookup: CDR1 LNHDA, CDR2 SQIVND (reference sequence). The CDR3 is made up of 14 amino acids. The ends were cut back, 7 bases at V and 7 bases at J, with 14 bases in the middle. In nucleotides, the CDR3 is TGTGCCAGTAAAACGACAGGAACAAATTCACCCCTCCACTTT. Protein product: CASKTTGTNSPLHF.

The chain joins TRBV6-5 to TRBJ2-2; 9 nucleotides agree with TRBD1. With 7 bases clipped from V and 4 bases from J, the junction kept 4 bases outside the gene matches. The CDR3 runs to 14 residues. Germline CDR1 and CDR2: MNHEY and SVGAGI. CDR3 amino acids: CASTRTGATGELFF. CDR3 nucleotide sequence: TGTGCCAGCACCAGGACAGGGGCCACCGGGGAGCTGTTTTTT.

The J gene is TRBJ2-7, the V gene TRBV6-2 or TRBV6-3; D is perhaps TRBD2 (6 bases). V was pared by 0 bases and J by 5 bases, with 14 bases between. The CDR3 consists of 15 residues. Per the germline V gene, CDR1 is MNHEY and CDR2 is SVGEGT. The CDR3 DNA reads TGTGCCAGCAGTTACTCGGCGGGGTTTAGGCACGAGCAGTACTTC. It yields the protein CASSYSAGFRHEQYF.

V is TRBV5-1 and J is TRBJ1-6; possibly TRBD1 for D (6 bases). CDR3 length: 14 amino acids. CDR1 is SGHRS, CDR2 YFSETQ, per germline. V shed 3 bases and J shed 5 bases, with 9 bases lying between them. As DNA, the CDR3 is TGCGCCAGCAGCTGGACAGTTGATAATTCACCCCTCCACTTT. It translates to CASSWTVDNSPLHF. Together with reference TRBV5-1 and TRBJ1-6, the CDR3 gives the full variable domain: KAGVTQTPRYLIKTRGQQVTLSCSPISGHRSVSWYQQTPGQGLQFLFEYFSETQRNKGNFPGRFSGRQFSNSRSEMNVSTLELGDSALYLCASSWTVDNSPLHFGNGTRLTVT.